The T cell receptor (beta chain) described here comes from a study of regulatory T cells in long-lasting Graves disease. Study-wide context: Those Graves' patients who were newly diagnosed had been on antithyroid drugs under 3 months.

For TCR beta, libraries came from iRepertoire HTBI primers and Arm-PCR of CDR3 regions. TCRdb passed the multiplex PCR reads through MiXCR, listing each CDR3 protein once. Of 370,000 or so distinct CDR3 sequences listed, 15% to 20% are singletons. Broader study findings: In persistent patients, shared public clonotypes (more than 2,500) outnumbered those in new patients (about 1,000).

This clonotype has at least ten counts. Its target is not known. Documented time point: newly diagnosed GD, antithyroid drugs for less than 3 months. Scientists built the TCR library using RNA that was extracted from PBMCs. As collected, the peripheral blood samples measured about 9.2 milliliters each and went into EDTA tubes. Germline assignment: CDR1 SNHLY and CDR2 FYNNEI. Trimming took off 11 bases at V and 8 bases at J, with 16 bases between the two ends. This CDR3 comprises 12 residues. Another study also made use of these data, one on T cells in Graves' hyperthyroidism and ophthalmopathy. Turning to that study: Ophthalmopathy was told apart from stable hyperthyroidism by a 13 V-J model.

The rearrangement joins TRBV2 to TRBJ2-1; possible D gene TRBD1, 6 bases. The sample in question was peripheral blood mononuclear cells (PBMCs), obtained at new diagnosis, from a patient treated with antithyroid drugs. This clonotype was sampled from a young woman with Graves disease. This CDR3 reads CAGTTGYDEQFF. DNA of the CDR3: TGTGCCGGCACTACAGGGTACGATGAGCAGTTCTTC.